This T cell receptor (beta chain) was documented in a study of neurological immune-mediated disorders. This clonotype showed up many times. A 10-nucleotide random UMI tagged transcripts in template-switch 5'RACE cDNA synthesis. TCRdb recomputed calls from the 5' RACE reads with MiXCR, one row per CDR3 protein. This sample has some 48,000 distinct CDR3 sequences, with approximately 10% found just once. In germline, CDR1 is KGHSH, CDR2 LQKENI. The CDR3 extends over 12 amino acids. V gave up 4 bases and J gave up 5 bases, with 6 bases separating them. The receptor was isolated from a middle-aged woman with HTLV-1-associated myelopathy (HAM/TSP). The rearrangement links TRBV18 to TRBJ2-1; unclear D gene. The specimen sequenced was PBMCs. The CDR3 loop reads CASSQGDNEQFF. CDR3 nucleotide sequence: TGTGCCAGCTCACAGGGCGACAATGAGCAGTTCTTC.